This TCR beta chain emerged from a study of blood T cell repertoires in COVID-19. Looking at the study overall: Specimens from acute and convalescent COVID-19 originated in the United States, Italy and Spain.

V lost 4 bases, J lost 5 bases, and 9 bases stayed unmatched. CDR1 is LGHDT and CDR2 is YNNKEL in the germline V gene (reference sequence). The CDR3 length is 17 residues. Clones were sequenced by immunoSEQ multiplex PCR, and TCRdb holds only the in-frame ones, with some missing. The sample has fewer than 150,000 clones, approximately 83% seen once. The sample taken for sequencing was peripheral blood. J is TRBJ2-2 and V is TRBV3-1 (or the pseudogene TRBV3-2), with 11 bases lining up with TRBD2. This clonotype was obtained from a woman aged 50 to 60 who had recovered from COVID-19. CDR3 in DNA: TGTGCCAGCAGCCTAGATCTTCTAGCGGGAGGAACCGGGGAGCTGTTTTTT. It translates to CASSLDLLAGGTGELFF.